Sequencing of this T cell receptor beta chain was carried out in a study of shared clonotypes between healthy human individuals. Study conclusions and caveats: Generally, estimated richness proved larger in naive subsets than it did in memory subsets.

The run depth of the assay was deep. Here immunoSEQ multiplex PCR was the method, and the copy in TCRdb shows in-frame clones only, minus some. The sample holds roughly 1 million clones, roughly 74% seen once. This clone was counted once. Antigen specificity is unknown. This same CDR3 is encoded by further DNA sequences in the sample. V lost 0 bases and J 7 bases, leaving 10 bases between the germline ends. Looked up from germline, CDR1 is SGHRS and CDR2 is YFSETQ. This CDR3 comprises 14 residues. This chain connects TRBV5-1 to TRBJ1-4, with TRBD1 as a possible D gene (5 bases). The sample comprised memory CD4+ T cells from PBMCs. Subset described: CD45RA-negative fraction. The receptor comes from a man aged 18 to 30 in good health. Some clones in this sample may be carry-over from other donors' samples. CDR3 nucleotide sequence: TGCGCCAGCAGCTTGGCCGGGGGAGGTGAAAAACTGTTTTTT. Encoded protein: CASSLAGGGEKLFF.